These 9 T cell receptor beta chains share one sample of origin, sequenced in a study of blood T cell repertoires in COVID-19. Profiling relied on immunoSEQ multiplex PCR, and the TCRdb table lists in-frame clones only, not all of them. The sample consists of about 300,000 clones, around 90% of them appearing once. Sequenced input: peripheral blood. All receptors derive from a man in his 70s with acute or convalescent COVID-19.

V gene TRBV3-1 (or the pseudogene TRBV3-2) combines with J gene TRBJ2-7, with D possibly matching TRBD1 (7 bases). The CDR3 sequence is 15 residues long. CDR1 is LGHDT, CDR2 YNNKEL, per germline (reference sequence). The germline V and J ends were trimmed by 0 bases and 7 bases, with 16 bases remaining between them. The CDR3 sequence: CASSQEPYQGGEQYF. CDR3 nucleotides: TGTGCCAGCAGCCAAGAACCCTACCAGGGGGGAGAGCAGTACTTC.

In its sample, this clone was seen a few times. This chain connects TRBV6-5 to TRBJ1-1, with 7 bases matching TRBD1. The V gene end was trimmed by 6 bases and the J gene end by 7 bases; junction bases not matched to a gene: 8. The germline gives CDR1 MNHEY, CDR2 SVGAGI. This CDR3 region has 13 residues. The CDR3 sequence: CASRYRGGGEAFF. The CDR3 DNA reads TGTGCCAGCAGATACAGGGGAGGCGGTGAAGCTTTCTTT.

This sequence joins TRBV3-1 (or the pseudogene TRBV3-2) and TRBJ1-5; 7 nucleotides match TRBD1. With V trimmed by 2 bases and J by 9 bases, 4 bases remained unmatched. This CDR3 region has 13 residues. Germline V gene data show CDR1 as LGHDT and CDR2 as YNNKEL (reference sequence). The CDR3 sequence is CASSQRGGGPQHF. In DNA form, the CDR3 reads TGTGCCAGCAGCCAAAGAGGGGGCGGGCCCCAGCATTTT.

The rearrangement links TRBV24-1 to TRBJ2-7; no clear D gene. V shed 5 bases and J shed 5 bases, with 9 bases lying between them. Germline V gene lookup returns CDR1 KGHDR and CDR2 SFDVKD. The CDR3 is made up of 12 amino acids. DNA for the CDR3: TGTGCCACCAGTGGAGATGCGAACGAGCAGTACTTC. Translation: CATSGDANEQYF.

The table lists this clone with many counts. The chain uses TRBV7-9 and TRBJ1-2; weak D call: TRBD1 (5 bases). Germline V lookup: CDR1 SEHNR, CDR2 FQNEAQ (reference sequence). The germline V and J ends were trimmed by 6 bases and 4 bases, with 21 bases remaining between them. This CDR3 is 16 amino acids long. CDR3 residues: CASSGGTETGGYGYTF. As DNA, the CDR3 is TGTGCCAGCAGTGGGGGGACTGAAACCGGTGGCTATGGCTACACCTTC. The full variable domain, with the rest looked up from reference TRBV7-9 and TRBJ1-2, is DTGVSQNPRHKITKRGQNVTFRCDPISEHNRLYWYRQTLGQGPEFLTYFQNEAQLEKSRLLSDRFSAERPKGSFSTLEIQRTEQGDSAMYLCASSGGTETGGYGYTFGSGTRLTVV.

The sample holds one count of this clone. V is TRBV18 and J is TRBJ1-3; D not certain. V lost 2 bases, J lost 4 bases, and 12 bases lay in between. In germline, CDR1 is KGHSH, CDR2 LQKENI. This CDR3 has 15 amino acids. Here the CDR3 reads CASSPVDPGGNTIYF. The CDR3 DNA sequence: TGTGCCAGCTCACCAGTCGATCCGGGAGGAAACACCATATATTTT.

V is TRBV7-2 and J is TRBJ1-2; TRBD1 agrees at 7 bases. V shed 4 bases and J 4 bases; nucleotides not matched to a gene: 9. Germline V gives CDR1 SGHTA, CDR2 FQGNSA. The CDR3 loop spans 15 amino acids. In nucleotides, the CDR3 is TGTGCCAGCAGCTCCCGACAGGGTTTCATCTATGGCTACACCTTC. Its translation: CASSSRQGFIYGYTF.

The rearrangement joins TRBV28 to TRBJ1-1; D uncertain. The CDR3 consists of 11 residues. Trimming took off 8 bases at V and 8 bases at J, with 12 bases between the two ends. Germline CDR1 MDHEN, CDR2 SYDVKM. The chain's CDR3 is CASGGRLEAFF. DNA of the CDR3: TGTGCCAGCGGCGGGCGGCTCGAAGCTTTCTTT.

CDR3 sequence (DNA): TGTGCCAGCAGTCCGATATCAGGGGACCTCTACAATGAGCAGTTCTTC. Protein: CASSPISGDLYNEQFF. The chain links TRBV27 to TRBJ2-1; D might be TRBD1 (6 bases). V was clipped by 5 bases and J by 3 bases, with 17 bases between them. The CDR3 loop spans 16 amino acids. Germline assignment: CDR1 MNHEY and CDR2 SMNVEV (reference sequence).